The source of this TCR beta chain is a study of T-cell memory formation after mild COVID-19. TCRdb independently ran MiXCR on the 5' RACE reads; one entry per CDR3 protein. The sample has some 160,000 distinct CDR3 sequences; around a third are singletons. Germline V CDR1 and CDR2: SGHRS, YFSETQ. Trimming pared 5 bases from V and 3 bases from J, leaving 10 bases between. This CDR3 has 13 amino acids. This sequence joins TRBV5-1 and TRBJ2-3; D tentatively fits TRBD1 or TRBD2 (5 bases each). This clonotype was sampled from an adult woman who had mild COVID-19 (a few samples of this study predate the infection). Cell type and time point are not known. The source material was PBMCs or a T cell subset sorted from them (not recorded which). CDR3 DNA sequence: TGCGCCAGCAGAGTGGGGGAGACAGATACGCAGTATTTT. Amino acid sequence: CASRVGETDTQYF.